Following are 31 T cell receptor beta chains from one sample sequenced in a study of blood T cells in healthy people across ages. A second 7 to 11 cycle PCR used barcoded and J-beta primers. TCRdb re-analysed the 5' RACE reads in MiXCR, keeping a single row per CDR3 protein. The data hold more than 1,400,000 distinct CDR3 sequences, with approximately 42% observed a single time. Sequenced input: blood. Receptors originate from a woman under 30 in good health.

The chain carries TRBV6-6 and TRBJ2-5; 10 nucleotides agree with TRBD2. The CDR3 is made up of 16 amino acids. The germline V gene has CDR1 MNHNY and CDR2 SVGAGI (reference sequence). The trim removed 6 bases at V and 2 bases at J, leaving 9 bases unmatched. CDR3 nucleotides: TGTGCCAGCAGCCCGACCAGGACTAGCGGACAAGAGACCCAGTACTTC. Its protein is CASSPTRTSGQETQYF.

The table lists this clonotype with a few counts. The gene calls are TRBV5-1 and TRBJ2-3; D gene uncertain. The germline gives CDR1 SGHRS, CDR2 YFSETQ. The length of the CDR3 is 15 residues. V shed 4 bases and J shed 0 bases, with 12 bases lying between them. CDR3 amino acids: CASSPDVYSTDTQYF. The CDR3 DNA sequence: TGCGCCAGCAGCCCGGACGTGTATAGCACAGATACGCAGTATTTT.

The chain recombines TRBV4-1 with TRBJ1-5; D possibly corresponds to TRBD1 (5 bases). Germline CDR1 reads MGHRA; CDR2 reads YSYEKL. V lost 3 bases and J 1 base, leaving 10 bases between the germline ends. The length of the CDR3 is 15 residues. CDR3 sequence (DNA): TGCGCCAGCAGCCACAGCCGGGACAGCAATCAGCCCCAGCATTTT. It codes for CASSHSRDSNQPQHF.

The V gene is TRBV28, the J gene TRBJ1-6; possibly TRBD1 for D (5 bases). Germline assignment: CDR1 MDHEN and CDR2 SYDVKM. The CDR3 sequence is 15 residues long. Trimming pared 7 bases from V and 6 bases from J, leaving 16 bases between. The DNA for the CDR3 is TGTGCCAGCACCCCGGCGGGACGGGTTAATTCACCCCTCCACTTT. Protein: CASTPAGRVNSPLHF.

This chain uses TRBV3-1 with TRBJ2-3; D tentatively reads TRBD1 or TRBD2 (5 bases each). The CDR3 totals 16 residues. Germline CDR1 LGHDT, CDR2 YNNKEL (reference sequence). V lost 3 bases and J 2 bases, leaving 15 bases between the germline ends. The CDR3 nucleotides are TGTGCCAGCAGCCATACGGGACGCCTCCTCACAGATACGCAGTATTTT. This gives the protein CASSHTGRLLTDTQYF.

This clonotype appeared once. J is TRBJ2-1 and V is TRBV6-6; the match to TRBD2 covers 8 bases. The assigned J gene may be wrong: the sequence end matches TRBJ2-7 better. The germline V gene has CDR1 MNHNY and CDR2 SVGAGI (reference sequence). The CDR3 has 16 amino acids. The CDR3 region is CASSPHISAGEDEQYF. CDR3 nucleotides: TGTGCCAGCAGTCCACATATCTCAGCGGGGGAGGATGAGCAGTACTTC.

This clonotype was counted a few times. The gene calls are TRBV10-3 and TRBJ2-1; 10 bases align to TRBD2. CDR1 and CDR2 (germline): ENHRY, SYGVKD. The junction had 9 bases not matched to a gene; V was cut back by 4 bases and J by 9 bases. CDR3 size: 15 residues. This CDR3 is CAISAGGTSEGEQFF. The CDR3 coding sequence is TGTGCCATCAGTGCCGGGGGGACTAGCGAGGGTGAGCAGTTCTTC.

The chain recombines TRBV30 with TRBJ1-1; D gene ambiguous. Germline CDR1 and CDR2: GTSNPN and SVGIG (reference sequence). This CDR3 spans 12 amino acids. Trimming cost V 3 bases and J 1 base, with 6 bases left between them. The CDR3 DNA follows: TGTGCCTGGAGGAGGGCGAACACTGAAGCTTTCTTT. Translating it yields CAWRRANTEAFF.

This clonotype was counted between two and nine times. The rearrangement joins TRBV4-1 to TRBJ2-1, with a possible D match to TRBD1 (6 bases). The end of the DNA fits TRBJ2-7 better, so the J call may be wrong. Germline loops: CDR1 MGHRA, CDR2 YSYEKL. The CDR3 is 14 amino acids. CDR3 protein: CASSQTDRYNEQYF. The CDR3 DNA reads as TGCGCCAGCAGCCAAACGGACAGATACAATGAGCAGTACTTC.

This clonotype turned up a few times. V gene TRBV4-2 combines with J gene TRBJ1-2; 10 nucleotides align to TRBD1. Germline V gene sequence: CDR1 LGHNA, CDR2 YNFKEQ. The CDR3 runs to 15 residues. V was clipped by 0 bases and J by 8 bases; unmatched bases: 6. This chain's CDR3 is CASSQDAGQGLGYTF. The CDR3 DNA sequence: TGTGCCAGCAGCCAAGATGCGGGACAGGGGCTGGGCTACACCTTC.

The chain recombines TRBV27 with TRBJ2-7, with 7 nucleotides matching TRBD2. With V trimmed by 5 bases and J by 1 base, 5 bases remained unmatched. The CDR3 covers 14 residues. Germline V gene data show CDR1 as MNHEY and CDR2 as SMNVEV (reference sequence). The CDR3 DNA sequence: TGTGCCAGCAGTCGGGGGGTTATGTCCTACGAGCAGTACTTC. Translated, it gives CASSRGVMSYEQYF.

The rearrangement joins TRBV9 to TRBJ2-3, with D unclear. CDR3 length equals 15 residues. The germline CDR1 and CDR2 sequences are SGDLS and YYNGEE. Trimming removed 0 bases from V and 0 bases from J, with 8 bases in between. CDR3 amino acids: CASSVEPDSTDTQYF. As DNA, the CDR3 is TGTGCCAGCAGCGTAGAACCCGACAGCACAGATACGCAGTATTTT.

For this clonotype: One end of the junction is discordant with germline, which a read error may explain. The CDR3 region is CAGSYSDEQFF. The CDR3 DNA sequence: TGTGCCGGCAGTTACTCGGATGAGCAGTTCTTC. The chain is built from TRBV6-6 and TRBJ2-1; no definite D call. Per the germline V gene, CDR1 is MNHNY and CDR2 is SVGAGI (reference sequence). This CDR3 is built from 11 residues.

The J gene is TRBJ1-3, the V gene TRBV7-9; D unresolved. V lost 6 bases, J lost 2 bases, and 11 bases lay in between. The CDR3 consists of 14 residues. The germline CDR1 and CDR2 sequences are SEHNR and FQNEAQ (reference sequence). The CDR3 loop reads CASRPVGAGNTIYF. In DNA, the CDR3 is TGTGCCAGCAGACCCGTTGGGGCTGGAAACACCATATATTTT.

The chain is built from TRBV27 and TRBJ2-1, with 10 positions matching TRBD2. Germline assignment: CDR1 MNHEY and CDR2 SMNVEV (reference sequence). Trimming cost V 2 bases and J 10 bases; bases outside gene matches: 17. The CDR3 runs 18 residues. CDR3 nucleotide sequence: TGTGCCAGCAGTTTAGGGGGAAGAGCGGGAGGGAAGAGGGGCGAGCAGTTCTTC. Translating gives CASSLGGRAGGKRGEQFF.

In this sample, this clonotype turned up a few times. V and J are TRBV5-1 and TRBJ2-3; D unclear. The germline V gene has CDR1 SGHRS and CDR2 YFSETQ. This CDR3 contains 14 residues. Trimming removed 0 bases at V and 6 bases at J, with 11 bases between. CDR3: CASSLGAASDTQYF. Here the CDR3 DNA reads TGCGCCAGCAGCTTGGGCGCCGCGTCCGATACGCAGTATTTT. The whole variable domain, remainder taken from reference TRBV5-1 and TRBJ2-3, is KAGVTQTPRYLIKTRGQQVTLSCSPISGHRSVSWYQQTPGQGLQFLFEYFSETQRNKGNFPGRFSGRQFSNSRSEMNVSTLELGDSALYLCASSLGAASDTQYFGPGTRLTVL.

V and J are TRBV20-1 and TRBJ1-5; tentative D call: TRBD1 (5 bases). Trimming removed 5 bases at V and 7 bases at J, with 21 bases between. From germline, CDR1 is DFQATT and CDR2 SNEGSKA (reference sequence). CDR3 size: 15 residues. The CDR3 is CSAPEGNRPRQPQHF. DNA for the CDR3: TGCAGTGCTCCTGAGGGGAACAGGCCCCGGCAGCCCCAGCATTTT.

This clonotype was counted between two and nine times. V gene TRBV4-2 combines with J gene TRBJ1-2; the match to TRBD1 covers 7 bases. CDR1 LGHNA and CDR2 YNFKEQ come from the germline V gene. The CDR3 is made up of 14 amino acids. With 0 bases clipped from V and 10 bases from J, the junction kept 8 bases outside the gene matches. The CDR3: CASSQDLRQGHYTF. CDR3 nucleotides: TGTGCCAGCAGCCAAGATTTAAGACAGGGTCACTACACCTTC.

The J gene is TRBJ1-6, the V gene TRBV28; D gene ambiguous. The germline V and J ends were trimmed by 6 bases and 0 bases, with 18 bases remaining between them. There are 18 residues in the CDR3. CDR1 and CDR2 from the germline V gene are MDHEN and SYDVKM. The chain's CDR3 is CASRLSTPASSYNSPLHF. In DNA form, the CDR3 reads TGTGCCAGCAGACTCTCGACACCCGCGAGCTCCTATAATTCACCCCTCCACTTT.

This clonotype turned up a few times. The rearrangement joins TRBV29-1 to TRBJ2-3, with 13 bases that match TRBD2. Germline CDR1 reads SQVTM; CDR2 reads ANQGSEA. The CDR3 is 14 residues long. Trimming cost V 6 bases and J 2 bases; bases outside gene matches: 2. CDR3 sequence (DNA): TGCAGCGTGGGACTAGCGGGATCCACAGATACGCAGTATTTT. Translated, it gives CSVGLAGSTDTQYF.

The V call is TRBV11-2, the J call TRBJ2-5, with D uncertain. CDR1 and CDR2 (germline): SGHAT, FQNNGV. V lost 0 bases and J lost 7, with 18 bases in between. The length of the CDR3 is 16 residues. CDR3 bases: TGTGCCAGCAGCTTAGACGGCGGCTATCCCCCCCCGACCCAGTACTTC. Its protein product is CASSLDGGYPPPTQYF.

CDR3 residues: CTSSSGSGAYNEQFF. Here the CDR3 DNA reads TGTACTAGCAGCTCGGGTAGCGGGGCATACAATGAGCAGTTCTTC. V usage is TRBV7-7 and J usage is TRBJ2-1; TRBD2 agrees at 8 bases. There are 15 residues in the CDR3. The germline gives CDR1 SSHAT, CDR2 FNYEAQ (reference sequence).

V and J are TRBV24-1 and TRBJ2-2; 7 bases agree with TRBD1. The CDR3 covers 14 residues. J lost 6 bases, V lost 2 bases, and 2 bases had no gene match. CDR1 and CDR2 from the germline V gene are KGHDR and SFDVKD. CDR3: CATSDWTGSGELFF. CDR3 nucleotides: TGTGCCACCAGTGATTGGACAGGATCCGGGGAGCTGTTTTTT.

There are a few counts of this clonotype. The chain combines TRBV12-3 or TRBV12-4 with TRBJ2-1; 8 positions agree with TRBD2. The CDR3 is 13 amino acids. The J segment lost 4 bases and the V segment lost 8 bases, leaving 4 bases of the junction unmatched. The CDR3 nucleotides are TGTGCCAGCGTGGTAGCGGGGTACAATGAGCAGTTCTTC. Amino acid sequence: CASVVAGYNEQFF.

In this sample, this clonotype turned up a few times. This chain joins TRBV7-9 and TRBJ2-1, with TRBD2 matching 7 bases. The CDR3 loop spans 12 amino acids. CDR1 is SEHNR and CDR2 is FQNEAQ in the germline V gene (reference sequence). V lost 8 bases to trimming and J lost 10 bases; unmatched junction nucleotides: 8. In DNA form, the CDR3 reads TGTGCCAGCGGACCTACTAGCGTCGAGCAGTTCTTC. Amino acid sequence: CASGPTSVEQFF.

Only a few counts were recorded for this clonotype. The chain carries TRBV5-1 and TRBJ1-2, with 9 positions matching TRBD1. CDR1 SGHRS and CDR2 YFSETQ come from the germline V gene. The ends lost 2 bases at V and 4 bases at J; junction bases unmatched: 9. The CDR3 extends over 16 amino acids. In nucleotides, the CDR3 is TGCGCCAGCAGCTTTGTACAGGGGGCCGCAACCTATGGCTACACCTTC. It translates to CASSFVQGAATYGYTF.

The chain joins TRBV7-9 to TRBJ2-3; D is unresolved. Trimming cost V 5 bases and J 0 bases, with 12 bases left between them. The V gene's germline CDR1 is SEHNR and CDR2 FQNEAQ (reference sequence). This CDR3 contains 15 residues. CDR3 protein: CASSPPDGSTDTQYF. The CDR3 DNA is TGTGCCAGCAGCCCACCCGACGGTAGCACAGATACGCAGTATTTT.

The chain has TRBV6-5 and TRBJ1-2; D might be TRBD1 (6 bases). V lost 6 bases, J lost 7 bases, and 18 bases lay in between. Germline loops: CDR1 MNHEY, CDR2 SVGAGI. The CDR3 extends over 14 amino acids. The CDR3 DNA is TGTGCCAGCAGGGGTGGGGGGCGGATAAGTGGCTACACCTTC. It is translated as CASRGGGRISGYTF.

This clonotype was seen only a few times. V usage is TRBV6-5 and J usage is TRBJ1-4; a possible D gene is TRBD1 (5 bases). Trimming shortened V by 7 bases and J by 8 bases, and 17 bases separated the two germline ends. The CDR3 is 14 residues long. Germline values: CDR1 MNHEY, CDR2 SVGAGI. CDR3 sequence: CASMAGVLGEKLFF. CDR3 coding DNA: TGTGCCAGCATGGCGGGGGTATTAGGGGAAAAACTGTTTTTT.

The rearrangement joins TRBV9 to TRBJ1-5; D is ambiguous. CDR3 size: 14 residues. The V and J ends lost 0 bases and 2 bases respectively, with 6 bases between them. Germline CDR1 is SGDLS and CDR2 is YYNGEE. The CDR3 region has the DNA TGTGCCAGCAGCGTAGGGGATGGCAATCAGCCCCAGCATTTT. Residues: CASSVGDGNQPQHF.

This rearrangement joins TRBV20-1 to TRBJ1-2; 9 bases fit TRBD1. Per the germline V gene, CDR1 is DFQATT and CDR2 is SNEGSKA (reference sequence). With 0 bases clipped from V and 4 bases from J, the junction kept 12 bases outside the gene matches. The CDR3 totals 17 residues. CDR3 sequence reads: CSARDLGTGFRGYGYTF. CDR3 nucleotides: TGCAGTGCTAGAGATTTGGGGACAGGGTTCCGGGGCTATGGCTACACCTTC.